The 5 T cell receptor beta chains below come from one sample, sequenced in a study of vaccination and CD4 T cells after COVID-19. For these TCRs, the target antigens are not known. Sequenced with the Oncomine TCR Beta short-read assay was DNA taken from cultured CD4+ T cells. TCRdb ran MiXCR on the PCR reads and lists one entry per CDR3 protein. In the table there are approximately 20,000 distinct CDR3 sequences, 46% of which are singletons. The time point denotes: late sampling 161 to 241 days after vaccination in a few convalescent patients. Treatment of the sample: approximately 10-day PBMC culture with coronavirus spike peptide pools or control peptides (ViraFEST assay). Sequences were derived from CD4+ T cells from blood, cultured in vitro, sampled about 7 months after SARS-CoV-2 vaccination. Receptor source: a human donor who had recovered from COVID-19.

This chain joins TRBV20-1 and TRBJ2-7, with 7 bases fitting TRBD2. Germline CDR1 DFQATT, CDR2 SNEGSKA (reference sequence). V lost 6 bases, J lost 0 bases, and 8 bases stayed unmatched. This CDR3 comprises 14 residues. CDR3 sequence: CSAKRGPRSYEQYF. The CDR3 DNA reads as TGCAGTGCGAAGCGGGGACCGCGCTCCTACGAGCAGTACTTC.

The chain joins TRBV7-8 to TRBJ2-7; the D gene is possibly TRBD2 (7 bases). This CDR3 spans 14 amino acids. The V gene lost 5 bases and the J gene lost 6 bases, with 17 bases spanning the gap. The germline V gene encodes CDR1 SGHVS and CDR2 FQNEAQ. The CDR3 sequence is CASSTGEGGREQYF. The CDR3 DNA is TGTGCCAGCAGCACGGGGGAGGGGGGACGCGAGCAGTACTTC.

This clonotype was recorded a few times. The chain links TRBV4-2 to TRBJ2-2, with D possibly being TRBD2 (5 bases). V was trimmed by 3 bases and J by 0 bases, leaving 5 bases between them. This CDR3 has 14 amino acids. Germline assignment: CDR1 LGHNA and CDR2 YNFKEQ. CDR3 DNA sequence: TGTGCCAGCAGCCAGGGAGCGAACACCGGGGAGCTGTTTTTT. This sequence encodes CASSQGANTGELFF.

The rearrangement links TRBV20-1 to TRBJ2-1; TRBD2 matches 14 bases. Germline values: CDR1 DFQATT, CDR2 SNEGSKA (reference sequence). CDR3 length equals 16 residues. J lost 6 bases, V lost 6 bases, and 10 bases had no gene match. The CDR3 DNA is TGCAGTGCCGTCCCGGGACTAGCGGGAGATTTCAATGAGCAGTTCTTC. It specifies CSAVPGLAGDFNEQFF.

The V call is TRBV7-2, the J call TRBJ2-7, with D unclear. Trimming left V 1 base short and J 3 bases short, with 7 bases between. The CDR3 spans 13 residues. CDR1 and CDR2 (germline): SGHTA, FQGNSA. CDR3 nucleotides: TGTGCCAGCAGCTTAGGCTACAACTACGAGCAGTACTTC. Protein: CASSLGYNYEQYF.